Sequencing of this T cell receptor beta chain was carried out in a study of PD-1 blockade in classical Hodgkin lymphoma. Study findings and constraints: Undefined causes, possibly disease activity or prior therapy, underlie the repertoire differences. Compared with healthy donors, newly diagnosed patients reportedly showed lower baseline TCR diversity.

Time point in this sample: newly diagnosed, previously untreated cHL patient sample. Magnetic negative selection was used to purify CD4+ T cells from thawed PBMCs. Acting as the comparison were PBMCs from newly diagnosed, untreated classical Hodgkin lymphoma. This clone was found a few times. Its antigen is currently unknown. Trimming pared 1 base from V and 7 bases from J, leaving 14 bases between. Germline loops: CDR1 LNHDA, CDR2 SQIVND (reference sequence). The length of the CDR3 is 15 residues. The data were produced by immunoSEQ multiplex PCR, yet TCRdb's version contains in-frame clones alone and is incomplete. Of fewer than 40,000 clones detected, approximately 90% appear once; the ten largest clones hold over 1%.

The V and J genes are TRBV19 and TRBJ1-5, with a weak D call TRBD1 (6 bases). The clonotype was recovered from a human donor with classical Hodgkin lymphoma. Sequencing input: CD4+ T cells from blood. CDR3 region: CASSIGRGTRQPQHF. The CDR3 DNA reads as TGTGCCAGTAGTATAGGTCGGGGGACACGGCAGCCCCAGCATTTT.